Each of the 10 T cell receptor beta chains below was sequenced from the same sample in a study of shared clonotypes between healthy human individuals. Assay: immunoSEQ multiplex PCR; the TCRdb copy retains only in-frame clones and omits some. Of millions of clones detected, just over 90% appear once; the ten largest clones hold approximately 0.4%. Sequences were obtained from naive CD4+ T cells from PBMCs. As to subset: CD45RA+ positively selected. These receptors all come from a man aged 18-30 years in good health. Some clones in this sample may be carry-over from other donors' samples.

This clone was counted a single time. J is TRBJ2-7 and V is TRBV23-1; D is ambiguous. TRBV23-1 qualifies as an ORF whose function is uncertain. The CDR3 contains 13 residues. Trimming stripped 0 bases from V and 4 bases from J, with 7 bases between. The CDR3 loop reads CASSQSRDYEQYF. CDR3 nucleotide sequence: TGCGCCAGCAGTCAATCAAGGGATTACGAGCAGTACTTC.

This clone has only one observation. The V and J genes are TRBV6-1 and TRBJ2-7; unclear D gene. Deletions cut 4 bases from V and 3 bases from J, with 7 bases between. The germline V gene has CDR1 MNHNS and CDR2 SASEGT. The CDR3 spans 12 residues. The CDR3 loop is CASSVANYEQYF. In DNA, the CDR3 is TGTGCCAGCAGTGTTGCTAACTACGAGCAGTACTTC.

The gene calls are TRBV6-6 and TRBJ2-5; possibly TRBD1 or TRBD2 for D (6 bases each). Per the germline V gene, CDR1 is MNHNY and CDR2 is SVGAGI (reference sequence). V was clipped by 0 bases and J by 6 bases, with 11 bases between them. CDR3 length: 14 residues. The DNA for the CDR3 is TGTGCCAGCAGTTACTCGGGGGGCGGGAAGACCCAGTACTTC. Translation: CASSYSGGGKTQYF.

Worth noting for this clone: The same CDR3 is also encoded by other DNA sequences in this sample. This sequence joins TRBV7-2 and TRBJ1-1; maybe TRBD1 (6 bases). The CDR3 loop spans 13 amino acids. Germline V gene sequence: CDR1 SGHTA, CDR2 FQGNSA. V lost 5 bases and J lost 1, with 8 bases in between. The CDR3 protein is CASSRQENTEAFF. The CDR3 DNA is TGTGCCAGCAGCAGACAGGAGAACACTGAAGCTTTCTTT.

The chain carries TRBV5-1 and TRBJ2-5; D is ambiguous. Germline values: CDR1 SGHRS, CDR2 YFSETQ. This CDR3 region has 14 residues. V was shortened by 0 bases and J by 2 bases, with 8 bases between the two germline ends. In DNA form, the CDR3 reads TGCGCCAGCAGCTTGGGTAGTATACAAGAGACCCAGTACTTC. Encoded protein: CASSLGSIQETQYF. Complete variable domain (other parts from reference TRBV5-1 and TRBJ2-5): KAGVTQTPRYLIKTRGQQVTLSCSPISGHRSVSWYQQTPGQGLQFLFEYFSETQRNKGNFPGRFSGRQFSNSRSEMNVSTLELGDSALYLCASSLGSIQETQYFGPGTRLLVL.

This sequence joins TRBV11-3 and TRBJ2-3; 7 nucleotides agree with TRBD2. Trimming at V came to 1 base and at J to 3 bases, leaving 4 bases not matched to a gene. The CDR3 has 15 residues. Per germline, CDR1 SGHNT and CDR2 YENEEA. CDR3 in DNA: TGTGCCAGCAGCTTAGGACTAGCCCAAACAGATACGCAGTATTTT. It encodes CASSLGLAQTDTQYF.

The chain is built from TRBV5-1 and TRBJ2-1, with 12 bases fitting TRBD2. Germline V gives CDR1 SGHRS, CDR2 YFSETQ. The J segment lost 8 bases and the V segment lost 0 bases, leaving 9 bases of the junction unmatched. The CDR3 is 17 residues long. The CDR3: CASSLGPLAGGTDEQFF. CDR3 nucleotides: TGCGCCAGCAGCTTGGGGCCGCTAGCGGGAGGGACCGATGAGCAGTTCTTC.

CDR3 coding DNA: TGTGCCAGCAGCCCCCACCCGGGCACTGAAGCTTTCTTT. This gives the protein CASSPHPGTEAFF. The J gene is TRBJ1-1, the V gene TRBV7-3; D ambiguous. The ends were cut back, 5 bases at V and 4 bases at J, with 11 bases in the middle. The CDR3 runs 13 residues. Germline V gene lookup returns CDR1 SGHTA and CDR2 FQGTGA.

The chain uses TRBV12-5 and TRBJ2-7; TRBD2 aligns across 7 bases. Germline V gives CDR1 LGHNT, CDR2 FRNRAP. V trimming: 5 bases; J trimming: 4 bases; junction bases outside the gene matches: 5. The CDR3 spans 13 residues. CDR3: CASGAGDRYEQYF. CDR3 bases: TGTGCTAGTGGTGCGGGAGATCGGTACGAGCAGTACTTC. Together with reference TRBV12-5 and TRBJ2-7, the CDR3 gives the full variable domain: DARVTQTPRHKVTEMGQEVTMRCQPILGHNTVFWYRQTMMQGLELLAYFRNRAPLDDSGMPKDRFSAEMPDATLATLKIQPSEPRDSAVYFCASGAGDRYEQYFGPGTRLTVT.

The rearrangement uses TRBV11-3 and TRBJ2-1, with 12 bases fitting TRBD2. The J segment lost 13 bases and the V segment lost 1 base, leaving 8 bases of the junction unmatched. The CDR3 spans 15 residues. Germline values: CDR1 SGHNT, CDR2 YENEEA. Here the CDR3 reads CASSLGTSGEGSQFF. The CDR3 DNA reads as TGTGCCAGCAGCTTAGGGACTAGCGGGGAGGGGTCTCAGTTCTTC.